This T cell receptor (beta chain) was recorded in a study of blood T cell repertoires in COVID-19. The wider study: Acute-phase and convalescent COVID-19 samples originated in the United States, Italy and Spain. T cells, B-cell-depleted T cells, or PBMCs provided the cDNA or gDNA that served as material.

How the authors handled the data: Cell counts per sample came from amplifying reference gene primers. TCRdb's copy holds only in-frame clones and misses some; the assay was immunoSEQ multiplex PCR. Clone size and V and J calls were adopted from that table, with D and trimming inferred from the DNA. The table shows approximately 63,000 clones, with about 90% occurring only once. The CDR3 sequence is 14 residues long. V gave up 6 bases and J gave up 6 bases; unmatched junction bases: 10. The V gene's germline CDR1 is SQVTM and CDR2 ANQGSEA. The chain links TRBV29-1 to TRBJ2-7, with TRBD1 identical over 11 bases. The specimen was peripheral blood. The sequence derives from a man at least 80 years old in a cohort sampled during active COVID-19. The CDR3 region is CSVRTGQGGIEQYF. For the CDR3, the DNA is TGCAGCGTCAGAACGGGACAGGGGGGAATCGAGCAGTACTTC.